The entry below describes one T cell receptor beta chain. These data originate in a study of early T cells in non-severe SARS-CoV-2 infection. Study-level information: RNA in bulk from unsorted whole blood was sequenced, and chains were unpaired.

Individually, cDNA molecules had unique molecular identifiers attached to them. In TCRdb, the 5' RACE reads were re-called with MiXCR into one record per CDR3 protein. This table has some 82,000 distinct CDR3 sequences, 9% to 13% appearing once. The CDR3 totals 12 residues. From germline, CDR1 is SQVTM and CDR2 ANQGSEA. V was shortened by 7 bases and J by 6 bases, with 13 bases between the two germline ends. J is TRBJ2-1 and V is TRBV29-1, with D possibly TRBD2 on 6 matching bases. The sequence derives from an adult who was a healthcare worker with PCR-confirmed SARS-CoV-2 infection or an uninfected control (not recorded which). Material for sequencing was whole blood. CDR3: CSAVRGGNEQFF. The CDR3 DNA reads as TGCAGCGCCGTGCGGGGAGGCAATGAGCAGTTCTTC.